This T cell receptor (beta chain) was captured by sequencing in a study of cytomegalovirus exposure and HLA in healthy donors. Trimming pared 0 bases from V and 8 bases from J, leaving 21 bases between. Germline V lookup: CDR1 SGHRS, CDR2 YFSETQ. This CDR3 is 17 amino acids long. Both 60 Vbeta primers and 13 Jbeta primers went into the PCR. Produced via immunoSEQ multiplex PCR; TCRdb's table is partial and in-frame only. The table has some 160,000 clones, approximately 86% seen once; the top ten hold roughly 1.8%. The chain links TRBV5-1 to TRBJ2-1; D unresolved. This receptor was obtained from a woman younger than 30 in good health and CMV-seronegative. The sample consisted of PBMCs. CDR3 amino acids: CASSLEWLLVGVHEQFF. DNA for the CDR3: TGCGCCAGCAGCTTGGAATGGCTTCTAGTAGGAGTCCATGAGCAGTTCTTC.